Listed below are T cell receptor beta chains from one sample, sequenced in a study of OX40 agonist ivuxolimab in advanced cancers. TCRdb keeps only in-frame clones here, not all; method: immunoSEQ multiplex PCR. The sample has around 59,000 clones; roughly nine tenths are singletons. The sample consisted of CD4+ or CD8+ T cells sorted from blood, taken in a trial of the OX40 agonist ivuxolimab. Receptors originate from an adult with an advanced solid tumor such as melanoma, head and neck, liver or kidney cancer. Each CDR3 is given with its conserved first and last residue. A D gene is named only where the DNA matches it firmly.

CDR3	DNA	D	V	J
CASSLRGAETQYF	TGTGCCAGCAGCTTAAGAGGCGCGGAGACCCAGTACTTC	-	TRBV11-2	TRBJ2-5
CSVVADEQYF	TGCAGCGTTGTGGCGGACGAGCAGTACTTC	-	TRBV29-1	TRBJ2-7
CASSEISTAYYGYTF	TGTGCCAGCAGTGAAATATCGACAGCATACTATGGCTACACCTTC	-	TRBV6-1	TRBJ1-2
CASSLGSSGNNEQFF	TGTGCTAGCAGCTTAGGGTCTAGCGGGAACAATGAGCAGTTCTTC	TRBD2	TRBV7-7	TRBJ2-1
CSATRAGELFF	TGCAGTGCTACGAGGGCCGGGGAGCTGTTTTTT	-	TRBV20-1	TRBJ2-2
CASSPTYNEQFF	TGTGCCAGCAGCCCGACCTACAATGAGCAGTTCTTC	-	TRBV7-9	TRBJ2-1
CASSVPTEREGGTDTQYF	TGTGCCAGCAGTGTCCCCACGGAACGGGAGGGAGGCACAGATACGCAGTATTTT	TRBD2	TRBV6-1	TRBJ2-3
CASSLRTDGYGYTF	TGTGCCAGTAGTCTTCGGACGGACGGCTATGGCTACACCTTC	-	TRBV19	TRBJ1-2
CASSVEAQRDEQYF	TGTGCCAGCAGCGTAGAGGCCCAGCGGGACGAGCAGTACTTC	-	TRBV9	TRBJ2-7
CASSQDEAGTGETQYF	TGTGCCAGCAGCCAAGATGAGGCAGGTACAGGGGAGACCCAGTACTTC	-	TRBV4-2	TRBJ2-5
CASSQESGPRYEQYF	TGCGCCAGCAGCCAAGAGTCGGGACCACGCTACGAGCAGTACTTC	-	TRBV4-1	TRBJ2-7
CASSNTGDGPNEQFF	TGTGCCAGCAGCAACACAGGGGACGGGCCCAATGAGCAGTTCTTC	TRBD1	TRBV7-9	TRBJ2-1
CASRQTSAAGELFF	TGTGCCAGCAGGCAAACTAGCGCAGCCGGGGAGCTGTTTTTT	TRBD2	TRBV2	TRBJ2-2